This T cell receptor beta chain was identified in a study of shared clonotypes between healthy human individuals. Study summary: Each donor's CD8 memory used one plate, CD8 naive two, each CD4 subset three.

This clone has more than one count but fewer than ten. Antigen specificity is unknown. The identical CDR3 is also encoded by other nucleotide sequences in the sample. The CDR3 runs to 14 residues. The J segment lost 2 bases and the V segment lost 1 base, leaving 0 bases of the junction unmatched. CDR1 and CDR2 from the germline V gene are SGHVS and FQNEAQ. The study, taken as a whole, reports: The diversity represented, both genetic and in exposure history, was limited by few donors. Lower generation probabilities were found for non-shared clonotypes than for those shared by all four donors.

Sorted-subset replicate PCRs used around 200 ng of genomic DNA. This amount corresponded to 25,000 to 30,000 T cell genomes. This table comes from immunoSEQ multiplex PCR, and its TCRdb copy is limited to in-frame clones, with some not included. The table includes around 1.1 million clones, around three quarters detected once. Source material: memory CD4+ T cells from PBMCs. Subset meaning: CD45RA-negative fraction. This sequence was found in a man between 18 and 35 years old in good health. Some clones in this sample may be carry-over from other donors' samples. The chain is built from TRBV7-8 and TRBJ1-2; 8 bases fit TRBD1. In DNA, the CDR3 is TGTGCCAGCAGCTTAGGGACAGGGAACTATGGCTACACCTTC. Amino acid sequence: CASSLGTGNYGYTF.